These 18 T cell receptor beta chains came from one sample sequenced in a study of cytomegalovirus exposure and HLA in healthy donors. PCR employed 60 Vbeta and 13 Jbeta primers. TCRdb keeps only in-frame clones here, not all; method: immunoSEQ multiplex PCR. The repertoire consists of 300,000 or so clones, with about four fifths occurring once and the leading ten covering approximately 2%. The material sequenced was PBMCs. The receptors were gathered from a woman in her 40s in good health and CMV-seropositive.

V and J are TRBV14 and TRBJ2-3, with 7 bases matching TRBD2. CDR1 is SGHDN, CDR2 FVKESK, per germline. The CDR3 runs to 14 residues. The ends lost 1 base at V and 6 bases at J; junction bases unmatched: 4. This CDR3 reads CASSQGSGRDTQYF. The CDR3 region has the DNA TGTGCCAGCAGCCAAGGATCCGGGAGGGATACGCAGTATTTT.

The chain recombines TRBV29-1 with TRBJ2-7; 8 bases are a match to TRBD1. The junction had 12 bases not matched to a gene; V was cut back by 4 bases and J by 7 bases. Germline CDR1 SQVTM, CDR2 ANQGSEA. This CDR3 is built from 14 residues. DNA of the CDR3: TGCAGCGTTGGGGCCCAGGGGGCTTCGAGAGAGCAGTACTTC. Amino acid sequence: CSVGAQGASREQYF.

V is TRBV29-1 and J is TRBJ2-7; D is possibly TRBD1 (6 bases). V lost 6 bases, J lost 3 bases, and 18 bases lay in between. The CDR3 extends over 14 amino acids. Germline assignment: CDR1 SQVTM and CDR2 ANQGSEA. CDR3 DNA: TGCAGCGTGCAGGGACATTCGGACGACTACGAGCAGTACTTC. Protein product: CSVQGHSDDYEQYF.

The rearrangement joins TRBV28 to TRBJ2-2; TRBD2 matches 11 bases. The germline V gene has CDR1 MDHEN and CDR2 SYDVKM. This CDR3 has 16 residues. With V trimmed by 2 bases and J by 5 bases, 4 bases remained unmatched. CDR3 nucleotides: TGTGCCAGCAGTTTAGCTAGCGGGAGGCGGACCGGGGAGCTGTTTTTT. This sequence encodes CASSLASGRRTGELFF.

This chain joins TRBV28 and TRBJ2-7, with TRBD1 identical over 8 bases. The CDR3 spans 15 residues. V shed 4 bases, J shed 5 bases, and the junction held 10 bases outside the gene matches. Germline CDR1 MDHEN, CDR2 SYDVKM. The CDR3 DNA reads as TGTGCCAGCAGTTCACCGGACAGGGTTCGCCACGAGCAGTACTTC. This translates into CASSSPDRVRHEQYF. Variable domain in full (rest from reference TRBV28 and TRBJ2-7): DVKVTQSSRYLVKRTGEKVFLECVQDMDHENMFWYRQDPGLGLRLIYFSYDVKMKEKGDIPEGYSVSREKKERFSLILESASTNQTSMYLCASSSPDRVRHEQYFGPGTRLTVT.

The chain joins TRBV11-2 to TRBJ1-3; no clear D. Germline lookup yields CDR1 SGHAT and CDR2 FQNNGV. The CDR3 totals 15 residues. The germline V and J ends were trimmed by 0 bases and 2 bases, with 8 bases remaining between them. The CDR3 loop is CASSLDSLAGNTIYF. In nucleotides, the CDR3 is TGTGCCAGCAGCTTAGACAGTCTCGCTGGAAACACCATATATTTT.

This chain joins TRBV28 and TRBJ1-2; TRBD1 agrees at 8 bases. Germline CDR1 MDHEN, CDR2 SYDVKM. J was trimmed by 7 bases and V by 6 bases; bases with no gene match: 13. This CDR3 spans 15 amino acids. The CDR3: CASSLPGTGRLGYTF. CDR3 in DNA: TGTGCCAGCAGCCTCCCCGGGACAGGTCGACTTGGCTACACCTTC.

This clone was recorded only once. V and J are TRBV25-1 and TRBJ2-3; 11 positions match TRBD2. The V segment lost 4 bases and the J segment 0 bases; nucleotides outside the gene matches: 3. Germline values: CDR1 MGHDK, CDR2 SYGVNS. The CDR3 spans 16 residues. The CDR3 is CASSASGRTSTDTQYF. In DNA form, the CDR3 reads TGTGCCAGCAGTGCTAGCGGGAGGACTAGCACAGATACGCAGTATTTT.

This chain joins TRBV7-2 and TRBJ2-1, with 11 bases that match TRBD2. The CDR3 contains 14 residues. V dropped 1 base and J dropped 15; count of bases not matched to a gene: 8. Germline-derived CDR1 and CDR2 are SGHTA and FQGNSA. In nucleotides, the CDR3 is TGTGCCAGCAGCTTAGATCATAGCGGGAGGGCCCCGTTCTTC. Translated, it gives CASSLDHSGRAPFF.

The rearrangement links TRBV28 to TRBJ2-5, with 14 bases that match TRBD2. V shed 5 bases and J 1 base; nucleotides not matched to a gene: 6. Per the germline V gene, CDR1 is MDHEN and CDR2 is SYDVKM. The CDR3 runs 17 residues. This CDR3 is CASSIAGTSGSQETQYF. CDR3 nucleotide sequence: TGTGCCAGCAGTATCGCCGGGACTAGCGGGAGCCAAGAGACCCAGTACTTC.

The V and J genes are TRBV6-4 and TRBJ2-7; the match to TRBD1 covers 12 bases. This CDR3 has 14 residues. CDR1 and CDR2 (germline): MRHNA, SNTAGT. The J segment lost 5 bases and the V segment lost 6 bases, leaving 5 bases of the junction unmatched. CDR3 bases: TGTGCCAGCAGCCCGGGACAGGGGGCGGACGAGCAGTACTTC. It specifies CASSPGQGADEQYF.

This clone has a single count. The gene calls are TRBV29-1 and TRBJ2-2; D not resolved. The V end was cut by 4 bases, the J end by 3 bases, with 9 bases between. The CDR3 length is 13 residues. The germline V gene encodes CDR1 SQVTM and CDR2 ANQGSEA. CDR3 region: CSVARFDTGELFF. The CDR3 nucleotides are TGCAGCGTTGCTAGGTTTGACACCGGGGAGCTGTTTTTT.

The chain carries TRBV27 and TRBJ2-7; TRBD2 matches at 13 bases. The germline V gene has CDR1 MNHEY and CDR2 SMNVEV (reference sequence). The CDR3 is made up of 14 amino acids. Trimming removed 9 bases from V and 1 base from J; junction bases left unmatched: 3. The CDR3 loop reads CASQTSGRSYEQYF. CDR3 DNA: TGTGCCAGTCAGACTAGCGGGAGGTCCTACGAGCAGTACTTC.

This chain links TRBV5-4 with TRBJ2-7, with no clear D. Per germline, CDR1 SGHNT and CDR2 YYREEE (reference sequence). The ends were cut back, 4 bases at V and 3 bases at J, with 17 bases in the middle. The CDR3 is 15 amino acids. CDR3 in amino acids: CASSLPETVGYEQYF. CDR3 DNA: TGTGCCAGCAGCCTTCCGGAGACCGTCGGCTACGAGCAGTACTTC. The entire variable domain, with the rest obtained from reference TRBV5-4 and TRBJ2-7, is as follows: ETGVTQSPTHLIKTRGQQVTLRCSSQSGHNTVSWYQQALGQGPQFIFQYYREEENGRGNFPPRFSGLQFPNYSSELNVNALELDDSALYLCASSLPETVGYEQYFGPGTRLTVT.

This clone was seen just once. The chain couples TRBV28 to TRBJ1-1; 8 bases align to TRBD1. With 2 bases clipped from V and 2 bases from J, the junction kept 7 bases outside the gene matches. The CDR3 spans 16 residues. Germline assignment: CDR1 MDHEN and CDR2 SYDVKM. The CDR3 protein is CASSLRTGMANTEAFF. The CDR3 DNA reads TGTGCCAGCAGTTTAAGGACAGGGATGGCTAACACTGAAGCTTTCTTT. Filled out from reference TRBV28 and TRBJ1-1, the complete variable domain reads DVKVTQSSRYLVKRTGEKVFLECVQDMDHENMFWYRQDPGLGLRLIYFSYDVKMKEKGDIPEGYSVSREKKERFSLILESASTNQTSMYLCASSLRTGMANTEAFFGQGTRLTVV.

The V gene is TRBV7-9, the J gene TRBJ2-5; 7 nucleotides align to TRBD1. CDR1 is SEHNR, CDR2 FQNEAQ, per germline (reference sequence). Trimming removed 4 bases from V and 5 bases from J; junction bases left unmatched: 10. The CDR3 loop spans 15 amino acids. The CDR3 region has the DNA TGTGCCAGCAGCTCCCGGACAGGCCGAGGGGAGACCCAGTACTTC. The encoded protein is CASSSRTGRGETQYF. The complete variable domain, with remaining parts taken from reference TRBV7-9 and TRBJ2-5, reads DTGVSQNPRHKITKRGQNVTFRCDPISEHNRLYWYRQTLGQGPEFLTYFQNEAQLEKSRLLSDRFSAERPKGSFSTLEIQRTEQGDSAMYLCASSSRTGRGETQYFGPGTRLLVL.

This chain uses TRBV6-6 with TRBJ1-6; D gene ambiguous. Trimming pared 3 bases from V and 14 bases from J, leaving 14 bases between. The CDR3 extends over 13 amino acids. Germline CDR1 reads MNHNY; CDR2 reads SVGAGI (reference sequence). CDR3 nucleotide sequence: TGTGCCAGCAGTTATGAGGAGGAATTCACCCTCCACTTT. Translated: CASSYEEEFTLHF.

The V and J genes are TRBV6-6 and TRBJ1-5; the D is unclear. This CDR3 region has 15 residues. The germline V and J ends were trimmed by 0 bases and 4 bases, with 10 bases remaining between them. The germline CDR1 and CDR2 sequences are MNHNY and SVGAGI (reference sequence). Here the CDR3 DNA reads TGTGCCAGCAGTTACTCGAAGCAGGTTAATCAGCCCCAGCATTTT. Amino acids: CASSYSKQVNQPQHF.